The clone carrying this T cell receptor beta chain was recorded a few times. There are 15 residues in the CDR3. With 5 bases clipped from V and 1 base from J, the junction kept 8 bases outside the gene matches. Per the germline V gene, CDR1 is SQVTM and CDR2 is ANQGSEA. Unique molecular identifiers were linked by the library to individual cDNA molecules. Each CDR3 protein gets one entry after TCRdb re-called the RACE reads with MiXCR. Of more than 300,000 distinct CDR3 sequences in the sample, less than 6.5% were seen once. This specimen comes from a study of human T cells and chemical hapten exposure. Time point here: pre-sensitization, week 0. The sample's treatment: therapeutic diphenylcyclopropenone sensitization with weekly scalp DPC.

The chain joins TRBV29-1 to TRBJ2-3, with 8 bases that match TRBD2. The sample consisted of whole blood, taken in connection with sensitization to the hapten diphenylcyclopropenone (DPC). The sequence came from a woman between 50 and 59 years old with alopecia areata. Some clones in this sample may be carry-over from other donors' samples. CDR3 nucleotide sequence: TGCAGCGTTCGCGATAGCGGGGCACGCACAGATACGCAGTATTTT. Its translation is CSVRDSGARTDTQYF.